This TCR beta chain was documented in a study of cytomegalovirus exposure and HLA in healthy donors. As regards this clone: Its antigen is still unknown. One junction end disagrees with the germline gene, perhaps due to a read error.

Germline V lookup: CDR1 SGHTA, CDR2 FQGTGA. The CDR3 length is 16 residues. Regarding the study as a whole: An apparent linkage of common viral pathogens to several of the most significant clusters emerged in a later analysis. An assumption of roughly uniform sequencing depth across donors underlay the presence/absence analyses.

A multiplex PCR was run with 60 Vbeta primers and 13 Jbeta primers. The table came from immunoSEQ multiplex PCR; TCRdb's copy has only in-frame clones and leaves some out. The sample shows 150,000 to 200,000 clones, about two thirds of them seen only once. What was sequenced was PBMCs. J is TRBJ2-2 and V is TRBV7-3; tentatively, D is TRBD2 (6 bases). The origin of this receptor is a human donor in good health. CDR3 bases: TGTGCCAGCAGCTTAGGATCCGGAGGGAACACCGGGAAGCTGTTTTTT. Protein product: CASSLGSGGNTGKLFF. Together with reference TRBV7-3 and TRBJ2-2, the CDR3 gives the full variable domain: GAGVSQTPSNKVTEKGKYVELRCDPISGHTALYWYRQSLGQGPEFLIYFQGTGAADDSGLPNDRFFAVRPEGSVSTLKIQRTERGDSAVYLCASSLGSGGNTGKLFFGEGSRLTVL.